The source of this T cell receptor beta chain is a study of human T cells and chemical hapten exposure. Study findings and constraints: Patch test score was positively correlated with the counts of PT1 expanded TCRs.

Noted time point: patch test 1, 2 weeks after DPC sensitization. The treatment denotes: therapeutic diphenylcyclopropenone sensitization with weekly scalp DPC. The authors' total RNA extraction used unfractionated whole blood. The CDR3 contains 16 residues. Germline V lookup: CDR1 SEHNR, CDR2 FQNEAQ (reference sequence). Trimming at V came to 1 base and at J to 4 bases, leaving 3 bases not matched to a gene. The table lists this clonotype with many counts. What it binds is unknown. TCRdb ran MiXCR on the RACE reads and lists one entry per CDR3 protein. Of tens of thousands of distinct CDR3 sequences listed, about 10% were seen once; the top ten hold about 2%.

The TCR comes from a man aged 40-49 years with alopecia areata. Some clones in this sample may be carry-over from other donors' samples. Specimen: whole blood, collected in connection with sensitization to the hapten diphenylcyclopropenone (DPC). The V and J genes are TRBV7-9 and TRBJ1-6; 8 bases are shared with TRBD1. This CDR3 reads CASSLDTGGYNSPLHF. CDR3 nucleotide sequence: TGTGCCAGCAGCTTAGACACAGGGGGATATAATTCACCCCTCCACTTT. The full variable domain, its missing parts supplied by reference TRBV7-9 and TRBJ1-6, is DTGVSQNPRHKITKRGQNVTFRCDPISEHNRLYWYRQTLGQGPEFLTYFQNEAQLEKSRLLSDRFSAERPKGSFSTLEIQRTEQGDSAMYLCASSLDTGGYNSPLHFGNGTRLTVT.